This TCR beta chain was sequenced in a study of cytomegalovirus exposure and HLA in healthy donors. CDR3 size: 15 residues. V gave up 1 base and J gave up 8 bases; unmatched junction bases: 6. Germline loops: CDR1 MGHRA, CDR2 YSYEKL. About this clone itself: The target antigen is unknown.

Amplification used 60 Vbeta primers and 13 Jbeta primers. TCRdb keeps only in-frame clones here, not all; method: immunoSEQ multiplex PCR. The profile covers 150,000 to 200,000 clones, with roughly 82% appearing a single time and roughly 1.6% taken by the ten largest. Study observations and caveats: Roughly uniform depth of sequencing across donors was assumed in presence/absence analyses. Overall, around 150 TCR beta chains were annotated as cytomegalovirus-associated.

The sample consisted of PBMCs. The sequence came from a girl between 5 and 17 years old in good health and CMV-seropositive. The chain employs TRBV4-1 and TRBJ1-4; TRBD1 matches at 8 bases. The CDR3 coding sequence is TGCGCCAGCAGCCAAGCCAGGGGGCTCGCGGAAAAACTGTTTTTT. Translated, it gives CASSQARGLAEKLFF.